This T cell receptor beta chain originates from a study of blood T cell repertoires in COVID-19. Background on the study: Acute-phase and convalescent COVID-19 samples originated in the United States, Italy and Spain. T cells, B-cell-depleted T cells, or PBMCs provided the cDNA or gDNA that served as material.

Seattle patients were enrolled while actively infected and followed longitudinally. In the authors' methods: Scientists estimated how many nucleated cells there were by amplifying reference gene primers. The protocol was immunoSEQ multiplex PCR, while the TCRdb copy is restricted to in-frame clones and leaves out a portion. D and trimming were read from the DNA, whereas the V and J calls and clone size are those reported in that table. Among 150,000 to 200,000 clones listed, about four fifths were seen once. Trimming cost V 4 bases and J 4 bases; bases outside gene matches: 5. This CDR3 spans 14 amino acids. CDR1 SGHRS and CDR2 YFSETQ come from the germline V gene.

What was sequenced was peripheral blood. This chain uses TRBV5-1 with TRBJ2-1, with 7 positions matching TRBD1. This TCR was recovered from a woman in her thirties or forties with COVID-19, enrolled during active disease. The CDR3 DNA is TGCGCCAGCAGCCCGGGACAGTATTACAATGAGCAGTTCTTC. Its translation: CASSPGQYYNEQFF.